What follows describes a single T cell receptor beta chain. TCRdb reanalysed the RT-PCR reads using MiXCR and keeps one entry per CDR3 protein. The repertoire has about 680,000 distinct CDR3 sequences, 13% to 15% of them found once; the top ten carry just over 3.5%. The CDR3 runs 12 residues. Trimming removed 11 bases at V and 2 bases at J, with 12 bases between. Looked up from germline, CDR1 is LNHDA and CDR2 is SQIVND (reference sequence). This chain links TRBV19 with TRBJ2-5, with D perhaps being TRBD1 or TRBD2 (5 bases each). Source material: memory CD4+ T cells from blood. The TCR originated in a female donor in good health, serving as a healthy control. The CDR3 sequence: CAARDGQETQYF. CDR3 DNA: TGTGCCGCCAGGGACGGACAAGAGACCCAGTACTTC.